These 13 T cell receptor beta chains were sequenced from one sample in a study of CD8 T cells in ankylosing spondylitis. TCRdb processed the 5' RACE reads anew with MiXCR; each CDR3 protein has one entry. The sample has about 130,000 distinct CDR3 sequences, more than 5.5% seen once. Sequencing input: blood, either unsorted or a sorted T cell fraction (not recorded which). These receptors were taken from a female donor with ankylosing spondylitis or in good health (not recorded which).

This clonotype came up many times. The gene calls are TRBV7-2 and TRBJ2-2; possibly TRBD1 or TRBD2 for D (5 bases each). V dropped 1 base and J dropped 3 bases, with 6 bases sitting between them. Germline lookup yields CDR1 SGHTA and CDR2 FQGNSA. The CDR3 spans 14 residues. CDR3 residues: CASSLGGYTGELFF. CDR3 coding DNA: TGTGCCAGCAGCTTAGGGGGGTACACCGGGGAGCTGTTTTTT.

This clonotype has a count of ten or more. The chain is built from TRBV3-1 and TRBJ2-7, with D maybe TRBD2 (5 bases). The germline V gene has CDR1 LGHDT and CDR2 YNNKEL (reference sequence). The CDR3 is made up of 16 amino acids. V was cut by 4 bases and J by 3 bases, with 19 bases left in between. The CDR3 loop is CASSLRRGSADYEQYF. In DNA, the CDR3 is TGTGCCAGCAGCCTGAGAAGAGGGTCGGCGGACTACGAGCAGTACTTC.

This clonotype was recorded a few times. This rearrangement joins TRBV7-9 to TRBJ2-1, with D perhaps matching TRBD1 or TRBD2 (5 bases each). The CDR3 is 17 amino acids. Trimming pared 1 base from V and 0 bases from J, leaving 13 bases between. Germline lookup yields CDR1 SEHNR and CDR2 FQNEAQ (reference sequence). The CDR3 region is CASSLVGRVSSYNEQFF. CDR3 in DNA: TGTGCCAGCAGCTTAGTGGGACGGGTCAGCTCCTACAATGAGCAGTTCTTC.

The rearrangement links TRBV5-5 to TRBJ2-3; D gene unclear. Germline loops: CDR1 SGHKS, CDR2 YYEKEE (reference sequence). Trimming shortened V by 1 base and J by 2 bases, and 14 bases separated the two germline ends. The CDR3 extends over 16 amino acids. CDR3 loop: CASSLRPAPLTDTQYF. CDR3 DNA: TGTGCCAGCAGCTTGAGGCCAGCACCTCTCACAGATACGCAGTATTTT.

This clonotype has at least ten counts. This chain uses TRBV9 with TRBJ2-7; D gene ambiguous. The CDR3 spans 15 residues. CDR1 SGDLS and CDR2 YYNGEE come from the germline V gene. V lost 2 bases and J 2 bases, leaving 14 bases between the germline ends. The CDR3 here is CASSVAAGPTYEQYF. CDR3 nucleotide sequence: TGTGCCAGCAGCGTGGCAGCAGGACCGACCTACGAGCAGTACTTC.

This clonotype was seen more than once but under ten times. Here the CDR3 DNA reads TGTGCCAGCAGCCCCGGACAGGGGGCTCGGTTAGATCAGCCCCAGCATTTT. Translated: CASSPGQGARLDQPQHF. This chain uses TRBV7-9 with TRBJ1-5; TRBD1 agrees at 11 bases. This CDR3 is 17 amino acids long. J was trimmed by 5 bases and V by 5 bases; bases with no gene match: 11. Looked up from germline, CDR1 is SEHNR and CDR2 is FQNEAQ (reference sequence).

This clonotype occurred many times. This rearrangement joins TRBV5-6 to TRBJ2-7; no reliable D call. Germline assignment: CDR1 SGHDT and CDR2 YYEEEE. V lost 2 bases to trimming and J lost 4 bases, with 19 bases between them. The CDR3 contains 16 residues. This CDR3 reads CASSFLNLEGPYEQYF. The CDR3 nucleotides read TGTGCCAGCAGCTTCCTGAACCTGGAAGGGCCTTACGAGCAGTACTTC.

In this sample, this clonotype turned up many times. This sequence joins TRBV12-3 or TRBV12-4 and TRBJ2-1; 7 bases match TRBD1. Losses at the gene ends were 6 bases for V and 6 bases for J; bases not matched to a gene: 17. The CDR3 is 17 residues long. CDR3 region: CASSRFSTGSGGNEQFF. As DNA, the CDR3 is TGTGCCAGCAGCCGCTTTTCGACAGGGTCGGGCGGCAATGAGCAGTTCTTC.

This clonotype came up many times. This chain joins TRBV12-3 or TRBV12-4 and TRBJ2-3; TRBD2 agrees at 11 bases. The V gene end was trimmed by 4 bases and the J gene end by 7 bases; junction bases not matched to a gene: 7. The CDR3 contains 15 residues. CDR3 DNA sequence: TGTGCCAGCAGTTCCCTAGCGGGGGGTGGAAATACGCAGTATTTT. This codes for CASSSLAGGGNTQYF.

This clonotype came up many times. The CDR3 loop is CASSKGGEGAYNEQFF. As DNA, the CDR3 is TGTGCCAGCAGCAAAGGGGGGGAGGGAGCTTACAATGAGCAGTTCTTC. V is TRBV21-1 and J is TRBJ2-1; TRBD1, the D gene given by the table, was not confirmed from the DNA. TRBV21-1 is annotated as a pseudogene. The CDR3 spans 16 residues.

This chain links TRBV9 with TRBJ2-3; D uncertain. CDR1 SGDLS and CDR2 YYNGEE come from the germline V gene. The CDR3 runs 14 residues. V was clipped by 4 bases and J by 0 bases, with 9 bases between them. The CDR3 protein is CASSPLVSTDTQYF. CDR3 nucleotide sequence: TGTGCCAGCAGCCCCCTAGTTAGCACAGATACGCAGTATTTT.

In this sample, this clonotype turned up a few times. Here the CDR3 reads CASSQDSVQPQHF. CDR3 coding DNA: TGCGCCAGCAGCCAAGATTCCGTTCAGCCCCAGCATTTT. The V call is TRBV4-1, the J call TRBJ1-5; D remains ambiguous. The CDR3 contains 13 residues. CDR1 and CDR2 from the germline V gene are MGHRA and YSYEKL. V dropped 0 bases and J dropped 6 bases, with 6 bases sitting between them.

Many counts were recorded for this clonotype. The V call is TRBV7-9, the J call TRBJ1-2; tentative D call: TRBD1 (6 bases). Germline V gives CDR1 SEHNR, CDR2 FQNEAQ (reference sequence). The CDR3 consists of 15 residues. Trimming stripped 5 bases from V and 2 bases from J, with 15 bases between. Written as DNA, the CDR3 is TGTGCCAGCAGCGCCGTGCAGGGGCAAAACTATGGCTACACCTTC. Encoded protein: CASSAVQGQNYGYTF. Looking up the rest from reference TRBV7-9 and TRBJ1-2 gives the full variable domain: DTGVSQNPRHKITKRGQNVTFRCDPISEHNRLYWYRQTLGQGPEFLTYFQNEAQLEKSRLLSDRFSAERPKGSFSTLEIQRTEQGDSAMYLCASSAVQGQNYGYTFGSGTRLTVV.